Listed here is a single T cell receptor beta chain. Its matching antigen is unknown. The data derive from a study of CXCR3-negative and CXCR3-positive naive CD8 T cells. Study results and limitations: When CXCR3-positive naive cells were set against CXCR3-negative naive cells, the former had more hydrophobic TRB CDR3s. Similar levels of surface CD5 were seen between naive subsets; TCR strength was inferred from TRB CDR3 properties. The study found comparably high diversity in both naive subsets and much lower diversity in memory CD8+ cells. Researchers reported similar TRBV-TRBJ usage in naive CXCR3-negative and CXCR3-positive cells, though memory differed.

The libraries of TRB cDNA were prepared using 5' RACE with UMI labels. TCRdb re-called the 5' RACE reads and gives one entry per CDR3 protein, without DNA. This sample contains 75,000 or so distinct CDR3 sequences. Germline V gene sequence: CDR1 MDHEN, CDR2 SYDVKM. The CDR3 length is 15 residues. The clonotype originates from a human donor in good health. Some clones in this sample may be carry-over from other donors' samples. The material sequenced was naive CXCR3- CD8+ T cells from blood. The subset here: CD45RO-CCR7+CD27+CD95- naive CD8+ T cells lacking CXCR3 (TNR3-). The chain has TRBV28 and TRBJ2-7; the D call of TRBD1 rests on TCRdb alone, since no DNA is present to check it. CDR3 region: CASRGDRVASYEQYF.